Below, one T cell receptor beta chain is given with its context. Its target is not known. Germline CDR1 reads SGHRS; CDR2 reads YFSETQ. CDR3 length equals 15 residues. The V gene lost 0 bases and the J gene lost 5 bases, with 14 bases spanning the gap. This sample stems from a study of human T cells and chemical hapten exposure. Study background: Variability of per-sample TCR yields stemmed mainly from small differences in pooled library volume.

The time point here: pre-sensitization, week 0. The treatment: therapeutic diphenylcyclopropenone sensitization with weekly scalp DPC. General study findings and limits: Compared to controls, expanded TCRs made significantly more large clusters of similar CDR3s.

What the library attached to individual cDNA molecules were unique molecular identifiers. TCRdb used MiXCR to reprocess the RACE reads, holding one entry per CDR3 protein. The data contain roughly 260,000 distinct CDR3 sequences, roughly 8.9% of them seen just once; the ten biggest clones take up 2% to 2.5%. This specimen was whole blood, taken in connection with sensitization to the hapten diphenylcyclopropenone (DPC). J is TRBJ2-5 and V is TRBV5-1; D perhaps matches TRBD2 (5 bases). The source is a woman aged 35 to 49 with alopecia areata. Some clones in this sample may be carry-over from other donors' samples. The CDR3 protein is CASSLEGRGTETQYF. DNA of the CDR3: TGCGCCAGCAGCTTGGAGGGCCGGGGTACCGAGACCCAGTACTTC.